These T cell receptor beta chains were read from a single sample in a study of long-term antiretroviral therapy in people with HIV. The data were produced by immunoSEQ multiplex PCR, yet TCRdb's version contains in-frame clones alone and is incomplete. The sample has tens of thousands of clones, approximately 95% seen once. Sequenced material: unsorted PBMCs, taken 7.6 years after starting antiretroviral therapy. Receptor source: a woman in her 40s with HIV. Each CDR3 is given with its conserved first and last residue.

V: TRBV5-1
J: TRBJ2-1
CDR3: CASSAERVYNEQFF

V: TRBV29-1
J: TRBJ1-2
CDR3: CSVEEPIQGNGYTF

V: TRBV5-4
J: TRBJ2-1
CDR3: CASSLLGLAGGEQFF

V: TRBV27
J: TRBJ2-6
CDR3: CASSFLGEGKGANVLTF

V: TRBV19
J: TRBJ2-5
CDR3: CASSSDGGALKTQYF

V: TRBV5-4
J: TRBJ1-2
CDR3: CASSLDESRYYGYTF

V: TRBV7-9
J: TRBJ1-1
CDR3: CASSLGQTMNTEAFF

V: TRBV7-2
J: TRBJ2-7
CDR3: CASSSGQSSSYEQYF

V: TRBV6-8
J: TRBJ1-2
CDR3: CASATGWSGYTF

V: TRBV30
J: TRBJ1-1
CDR3: CAYTGAQNTEAFF

V: TRBV7-2
J: TRBJ1-2
CDR3: CATRRQGGDYGYTF

V: TRBV7-6
J: TRBJ1-1
CDR3: CASSLWGGQGNTEAFF

V: TRBV18
J: TRBJ2-7
CDR3: CASSPKETLGAYEQYF